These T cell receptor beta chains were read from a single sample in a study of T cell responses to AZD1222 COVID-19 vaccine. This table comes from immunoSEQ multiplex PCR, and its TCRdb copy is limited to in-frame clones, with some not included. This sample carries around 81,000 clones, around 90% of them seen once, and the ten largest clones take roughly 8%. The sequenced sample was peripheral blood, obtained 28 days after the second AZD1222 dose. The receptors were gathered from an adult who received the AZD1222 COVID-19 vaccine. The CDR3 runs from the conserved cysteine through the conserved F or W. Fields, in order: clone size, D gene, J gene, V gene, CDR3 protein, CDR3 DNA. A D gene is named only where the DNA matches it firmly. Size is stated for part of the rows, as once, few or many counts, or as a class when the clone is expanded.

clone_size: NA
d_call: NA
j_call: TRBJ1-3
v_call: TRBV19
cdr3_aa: CASSRTVNTIYF
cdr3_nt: TGTGCCAGTAGTAGGACCGTGAACACCATATATTTT

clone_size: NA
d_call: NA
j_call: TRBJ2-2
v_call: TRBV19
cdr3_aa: CASRDGGRSGELFF
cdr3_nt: TGTGCCAGTAGGGATGGGGGACGGTCCGGGGAGCTGTTTTTT

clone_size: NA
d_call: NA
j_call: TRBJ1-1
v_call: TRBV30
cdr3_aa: CAWSVGAKGAFF
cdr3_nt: TGTGCCTGGAGTGTAGGGGCCAAGGGAGCTTTCTTT

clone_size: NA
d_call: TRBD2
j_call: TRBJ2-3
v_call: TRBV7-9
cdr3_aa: CASSSPDLAGADTQYF
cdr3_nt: TGTGCCAGCAGCTCTCCCGACCTAGCGGGCGCAGATACGCAGTATTTT

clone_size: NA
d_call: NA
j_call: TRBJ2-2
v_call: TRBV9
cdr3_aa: CASSVGRLNTGELFF
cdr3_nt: TGTGCCAGCAGCGTAGGGAGGCTTAACACCGGGGAGCTGTTTTTT

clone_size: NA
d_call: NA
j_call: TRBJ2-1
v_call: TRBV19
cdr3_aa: CASRLSGLYNEQFF
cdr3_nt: TGTGCCAGTAGGCTGTCTGGGCTGTACAATGAGCAGTTCTTC

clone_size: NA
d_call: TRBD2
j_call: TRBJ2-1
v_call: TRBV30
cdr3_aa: CAWMRGSSYNEQFF
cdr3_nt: TGTGCCTGGATGCGGGGGAGCTCCTACAATGAGCAGTTCTTC

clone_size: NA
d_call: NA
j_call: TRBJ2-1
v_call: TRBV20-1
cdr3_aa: CSAFVYNEQFF
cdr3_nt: TGCAGTGCTTTCGTCTACAATGAGCAGTTCTTC

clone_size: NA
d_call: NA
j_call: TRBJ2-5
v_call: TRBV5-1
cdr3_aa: CASSVAGVETQYF
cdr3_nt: TGCGCCAGCAGCGTGGCAGGGGTAGAGACCCAGTACTTC

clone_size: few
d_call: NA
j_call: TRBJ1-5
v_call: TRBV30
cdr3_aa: CAWSVGRNQPQHF
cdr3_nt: TGTGCCTGGAGTGTGGGACGGAATCAGCCCCAGCATTTT

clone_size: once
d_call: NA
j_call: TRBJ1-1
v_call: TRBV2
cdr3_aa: CASSGVTGSSVNTEAFF
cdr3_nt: TGTGCCAGCAGTGGGGTGACGGGGAGTTCGGTGAACACTGAAGCTTTCTTT

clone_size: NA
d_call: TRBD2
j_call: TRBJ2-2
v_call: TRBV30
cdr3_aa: CAWSGGLAAANTGELFF
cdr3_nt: TGTGCCTGGAGTGGGGGACTAGCGGCTGCGAACACCGGGGAGCTGTTTTTT

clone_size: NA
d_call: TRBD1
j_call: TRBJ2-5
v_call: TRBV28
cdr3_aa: CASRPWTGGQETQYF
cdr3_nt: TGTGCCAGCAGACCTTGGACAGGGGGCCAAGAGACCCAGTACTTC

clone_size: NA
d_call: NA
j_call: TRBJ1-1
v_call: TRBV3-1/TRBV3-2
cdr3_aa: CASSQTTGNTEAFF
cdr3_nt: TGTGCCAGCAGCCAAACGACAGGGAACACTGAAGCTTTCTTT

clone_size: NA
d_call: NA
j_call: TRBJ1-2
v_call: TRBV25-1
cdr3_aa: CASSSGAGYTF
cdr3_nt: TGTGCCAGCAGTTCCGGGGCTGGCTACACCTTC

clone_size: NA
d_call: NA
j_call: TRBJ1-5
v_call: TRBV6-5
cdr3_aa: CASSDGGGNQPQHF
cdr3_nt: TGTGCCAGCAGCGACGGGGGAGGAAATCAGCCCCAGCATTTT

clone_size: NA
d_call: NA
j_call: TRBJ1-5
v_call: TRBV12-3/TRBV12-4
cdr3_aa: CASSLGLNQPQHF
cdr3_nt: TGTGCCAGCAGTTTAGGGTTAAATCAGCCCCAGCATTTT